This T cell receptor (beta chain) was obtained from a study of blood T cell repertoires in COVID-19. CDR1 is SGHAT and CDR2 is FQNNGV in the germline V gene. Trimming at V came to 5 bases and at J to 5 bases, leaving 15 bases not matched to a gene. This CDR3 contains 18 residues. The Seattle patients, enrolled during active infection, were followed longitudinally. TCRdb keeps only in-frame clones here, not all; method: immunoSEQ multiplex PCR. The profile shows some 310,000 clones, around 87% of them singletons. Sequencing used peripheral blood. The V gene is TRBV11-2, the J gene TRBJ2-5; 12 bases fit TRBD2. The TCR sequence derives from a woman in her 40s with COVID-19, enrolled during active disease. For the CDR3, the DNA is TGTGCCAGCAGCCCCCGAGGGCTAGCGGGAGGGCTGGAGGAGACCCAGTACTTC. Its protein is CASSPRGLAGGLEETQYF.